Presented here are 2 T cell receptor beta chains from one specimen sequenced in a study of blood T cell repertoires in COVID-19. Libraries were prepared by immunoSEQ multiplex PCR; TCRdb keeps only in-frame clonotypes and omits some of them. The table lists about 430,000 clones, roughly 84% of them singletons. The specimen was PBMCs or T cells enriched from blood (not recorded which). Receptors originate from a woman aged 18-29 years who had been exposed to COVID-19.

V is TRBV6-6 and J is TRBJ1-5, with a possible D match to TRBD1 (5 bases). V lost 6 bases and J 5 bases, leaving 29 bases between the germline ends. CDR1 and CDR2 from the germline V gene are MNHNY and SVGAGI (reference sequence). CDR3 length: 19 amino acids. CDR3 loop: CASSSLEGPTLFTHQPQHF. DNA for the CDR3: TGTGCCAGCAGCTCCTTGGAGGGGCCGACCCTATTTACCCATCAGCCCCAGCATTTT.

The table lists this clone with a count of one. The gene calls are TRBV2 and TRBJ1-3; a possible D gene is TRBD1 (5 bases). Deletions cut 5 bases from V and 4 bases from J, with 12 bases between. The CDR3 is made up of 14 amino acids. Germline CDR1 and CDR2: SNHLY and FYNNEI. CDR3 in DNA: TGTGCCAGCAGTAGTGGGGGGTCAGGAAACACCATATATTTT. Translated, it gives CASSSGGSGNTIYF. Variable domain in full (rest from reference TRBV2 and TRBJ1-3): EPEVTQTPSHQVTQMGQEVILRCVPISNHLYFYWYRQILGQKVEFLVSFYNNEISEKSEIFDDQFSVERPDGSNFTLKIRSTKLEDSAMYFCASSSGGSGNTIYFGEGSWLTVV.